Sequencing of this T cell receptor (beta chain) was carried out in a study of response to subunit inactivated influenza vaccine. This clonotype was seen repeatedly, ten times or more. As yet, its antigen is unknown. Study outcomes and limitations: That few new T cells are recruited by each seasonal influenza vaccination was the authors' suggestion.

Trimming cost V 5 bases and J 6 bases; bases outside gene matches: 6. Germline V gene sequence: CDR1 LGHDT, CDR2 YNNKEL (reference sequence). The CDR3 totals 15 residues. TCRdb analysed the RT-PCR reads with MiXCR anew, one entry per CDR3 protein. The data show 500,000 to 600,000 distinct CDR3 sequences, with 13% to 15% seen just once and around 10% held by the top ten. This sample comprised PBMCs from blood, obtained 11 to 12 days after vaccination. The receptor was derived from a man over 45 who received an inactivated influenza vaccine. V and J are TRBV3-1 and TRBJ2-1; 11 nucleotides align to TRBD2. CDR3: CASSGTSGVPNEQFF. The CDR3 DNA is TGTGCCAGCAGCGGGACTAGCGGAGTCCCCAATGAGCAGTTCTTC.